Sequencing of this TCR beta chain was carried out in a study of Graves' ophthalmopathy and Graves' hyperthyroidism. Broader study findings: Sensitivity of about 67% and specificity of less than 85% were achieved by the model that predicted ophthalmopathy progression. The blood repertoire also included most expanded thyroid clonotypes above 0.001 frequency.

CDR3 length equals 14 residues. CDR1 and CDR2 from the germline V gene are SGDLS and YYNGEE. V lost 4 bases, J lost 6 bases, and 9 bases stayed unmatched. Amplification of TCR beta CDR3 regions used RNA transcripts. A first-round RT-PCR used HTBI primers, followed by a second-round multiplex PCR. TCRdb independently ran MiXCR on the multiplex PCR reads; one entry per CDR3 protein. This sample has hundreds of thousands of distinct CDR3 sequences, with 20% to 25% found just once. This clonotype came up a few times. Its antigen is not identified. The diagnosis combined clinical symptoms, thyroxine, TRAb, thyroid ultrasound and orbital computed tomography scans.

The source of this sequence is a woman aged 45 to 65 with Graves' ophthalmopathy. The specimen sequenced was peripheral blood. The rearrangement joins TRBV9 to TRBJ2-7; 8 bases fit TRBD2. The DNA for the CDR3 is TGTGCCAGCAGCCCCTTAGGGACTAGTGCCGAGCAGTACTTC. It yields the protein CASSPLGTSAEQYF.